This is a list of T cell receptor beta chains from one sample in a study of blood T cell repertoires in COVID-19. The data were produced by immunoSEQ multiplex PCR, yet TCRdb's version contains in-frame clones alone and is incomplete. The table has 55,000 to 65,000 clones, about 81% seen once. The source material was peripheral blood. These receptors came from a man in his 60s with COVID-19, enrolled during active disease. Each CDR3 is given with its conserved first and last residue.

CDR3 length	V gene	CDR3 protein
11	TRBV2	CASSVEKEAFF
13	TRBV19	CASSDSSYNEQFF
14	TRBV5-1	CASSSPRGLETQYF
13	TRBV11-2	CASSLFFSHEQYF
19	TRBV2	CASSEALRGWTGSYNEQFF
17	TRBV9	CASSRAPLAGGQGEQFF
14	TRBV5-4	CASSLLQGMVGYTF
14	TRBV2	CASSIQGAGGEQYF
13	TRBV11-2	CASSLGGAYGYTF
16	TRBV4-1	CASSQAGVAFGNTIYF
13	TRBV5-4	CASSLTGGNEQFF
12	TRBV7-9	CASSLATMVLFF
15	TRBV4-3	CASSQDAGGNTEAFF
15	TRBV18	CASSPSSGSPMTQYF
15	TRBV6-4	CASSDTNREPGGYTF
15	TRBV7-3	CASSLRSGPLGEQYF
15	TRBV9	CASSVGDRGVWEQYF
13	TRBV25-1	CASSESRVNGYTF
13	TRBV7-2	CASGVGRYQPQHF
14	TRBV29-1	CSGTRGQKGSEQYF
14	TRBV29-1	CSVEGGQYTDTQYF
14	TRBV7-3	CASSRRGGPTEQFF
12	TRBV18	CASSPLPGGYTF
17	TRBV11-3	CASSLQRQGGGNTEAFF
17	TRBV9	CASSAGTSGSSTGELFF
14	TRBV6-5	CASSYRQVQETQYF
17	TRBV6-2/TRBV6-3	CASSYGRTGEDRSPLHF
15	TRBV6-1	CASSDQTGLRYEQYF
12	TRBV18	CASSTTGTDKDF
11	TRBV6-6	CASRQGETQYF
19	TRBV3-1/TRBV3-2	CASSVHHPDAGVSTDTQYF
14	TRBV19	CASRDGDSRDEQFF
15	TRBV5-4	CASSLLAGGTKTQYF
17	TRBV6-1	CASSEGSLQDPNQPQHF
13	TRBV11-3	CASSVQGRTEAFF
15	TRBV6-5	CASSYSGLAAYEQYF
15	TRBV10-3	CAISESAGSSYGYTF
13	TRBV19	CASSIGRGGEQYF
16	TRBV9	CASSLGERASSYEQYF
12	TRBV27	CASSFRGGPQHF
14	TRBV7-2	CASSFLDWSYEQYF
13	TRBV5-1	CASSDGQLYEQYF
13	TRBV2	CASREGITDTQYF
15	TRBV27	CASSQQGREVETQYF
14	TRBV2	CASSGQGARVGYTF
15	TRBV9	CASSLEGGGVEKLFF
17	TRBV5-1	CASSLGAGIGENTEAFF
18	TRBV7-2	CASSLGQGGGPRNTEAFF
16	TRBV6-4	CASSDLGGGATDTQYF
13	TRBV11-3	CASTEDRVGEQYF
14	TRBV7-9	CASSLSESNQPQHF